This TCR beta chain was sequenced in a study of patients and donors after allogeneic stem cell transplantation. In TCRdb, the RT-PCR reads were re-called with MiXCR into one record per CDR3 protein. This sample yields about a million distinct CDR3 sequences, of which approximately 19% are seen a single time; 5% to 6.5% belongs to the top ten. This clonotype was counted between two and nine times. This TCR derives from a human donor who was either an allogeneic HSCT recipient or a stem cell or donor lymphocyte infusion donor (not recorded which). It is not recorded whose cells these are; they may come from a transplant donor. The specimen was blood, either unsorted or a sorted T cell fraction (not recorded which).

This CDR3 reads CATSETGTGYRWGFYNEQFF. As DNA, the CDR3 is TGTGCCACCAGTGAAACCGGGACAGGGTATCGCTGGGGTTTCTACAATGAGCAGTTCTTC. The chain couples TRBV24-1 to TRBJ2-1, with 9 bases that match TRBD1. CDR1 KGHDR and CDR2 SFDVKD come from the germline V gene. The CDR3 loop spans 20 amino acids. Trimming cost V 4 bases and J 3 bases; bases outside gene matches: 18.